This entry describes one T cell receptor beta chain. Its antigen is unknown. There are 13 residues in the CDR3. Unmatched junction bases numbered 3, after V lost 4 bases and J lost 5 bases. Germline V gene sequence: CDR1 SQVTM, CDR2 ANQGSEA. Alongside a J-beta primer mix, a sample-barcoded 5' primer served in a second PCR lasting roughly 6 to 11 cycles. Tags on each cDNA molecule came from a template-switch adaptor with 12 random nucleotides. TCRdb called the 5' RACE reads again in MiXCR, with one record for every CDR3 protein. The sample consists of fewer than 1,000,000 distinct CDR3 sequences, 35% to 50% of them appearing once. This sample was included in a study of blood T cells in healthy people across ages. At the level of the study: For every two T cells, template switching captured about one barcoded beta molecule.

Findings and limits, study-wide: Strong correlation existed between TCR beta diversity and naive T cell percentage.

This clonotype was sampled from a man aged 80 or over in good health. Sequenced input: blood. The chain recombines TRBV29-1 with TRBJ2-1; 9 bases are shared with TRBD1. In nucleotides, the CDR3 is TGCAGCGTTGGACAGGGGGACAACAATGAGCAGTTCTTC. Residues: CSVGQGDNNEQFF.